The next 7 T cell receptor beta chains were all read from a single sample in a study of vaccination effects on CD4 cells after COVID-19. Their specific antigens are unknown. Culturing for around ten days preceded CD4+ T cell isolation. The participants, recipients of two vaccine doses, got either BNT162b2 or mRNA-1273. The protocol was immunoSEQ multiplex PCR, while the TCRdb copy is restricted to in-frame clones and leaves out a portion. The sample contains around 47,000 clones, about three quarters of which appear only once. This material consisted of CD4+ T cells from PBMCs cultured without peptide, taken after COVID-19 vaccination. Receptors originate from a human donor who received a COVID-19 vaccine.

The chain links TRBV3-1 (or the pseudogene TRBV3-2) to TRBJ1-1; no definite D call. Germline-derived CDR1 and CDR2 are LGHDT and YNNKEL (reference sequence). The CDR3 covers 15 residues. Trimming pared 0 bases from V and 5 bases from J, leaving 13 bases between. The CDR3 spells CASSQEWVAGTEAFF. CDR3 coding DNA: TGTGCCAGCAGCCAAGAGTGGGTCGCCGGGACTGAAGCTTTCTTT.

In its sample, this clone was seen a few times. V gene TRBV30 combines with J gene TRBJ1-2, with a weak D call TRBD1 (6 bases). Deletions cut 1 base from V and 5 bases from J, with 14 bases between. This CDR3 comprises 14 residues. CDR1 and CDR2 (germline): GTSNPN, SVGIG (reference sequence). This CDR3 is CAWSGGTLGYGYTF. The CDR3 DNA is TGTGCCTGGAGTGGGGGGACACTCGGGTATGGCTACACCTTC.

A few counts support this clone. The CDR3 coding sequence is TGTGCCAGCAAAGTTGCCGGGGAGCTGTTTTTT. It yields the protein CASKVAGELFF. The V and J genes are TRBV2 and TRBJ2-2; D is unresolved. V was clipped by 7 bases and J by 6 bases, with 6 bases between them. This CDR3 is 11 amino acids long. In germline, CDR1 is SNHLY, CDR2 FYNNEI.

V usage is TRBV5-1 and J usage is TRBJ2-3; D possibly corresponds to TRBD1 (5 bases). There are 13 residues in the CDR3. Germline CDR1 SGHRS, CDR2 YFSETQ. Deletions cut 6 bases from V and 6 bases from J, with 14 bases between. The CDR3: CASTGSVLDTQYF. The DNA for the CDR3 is TGCGCCAGCACAGGGTCCGTGTTGGATACGCAGTATTTT.

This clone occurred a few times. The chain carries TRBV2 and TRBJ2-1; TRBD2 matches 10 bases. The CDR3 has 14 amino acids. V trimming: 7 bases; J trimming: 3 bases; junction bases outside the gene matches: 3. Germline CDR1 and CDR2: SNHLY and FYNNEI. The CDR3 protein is CASTRTSGYNEQFF. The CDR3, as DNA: TGTGCCAGCACCCGGACTAGCGGCTACAATGAGCAGTTCTTC.

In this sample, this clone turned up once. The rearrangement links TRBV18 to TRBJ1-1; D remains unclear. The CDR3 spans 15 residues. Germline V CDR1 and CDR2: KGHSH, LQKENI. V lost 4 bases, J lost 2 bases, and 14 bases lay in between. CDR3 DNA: TGTGCCAGCTCACTAGTAGTAGGGCTTAACACTGAAGCTTTCTTT. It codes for CASSLVVGLNTEAFF.

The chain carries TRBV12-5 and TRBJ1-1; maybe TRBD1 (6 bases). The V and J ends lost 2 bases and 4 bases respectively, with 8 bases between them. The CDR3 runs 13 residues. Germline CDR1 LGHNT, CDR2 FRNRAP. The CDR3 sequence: CASGLRGFTEAFF. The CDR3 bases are TGTGCTAGTGGTTTGAGGGGGTTCACTGAAGCTTTCTTT.